This passage covers 5 T cell receptor beta chains from one sample sequenced in a study of spatial heterogeneity in lung cancer. Each CDR3 protein gets one entry after TCRdb re-called the 5' RACE reads with MiXCR. The table includes 25,000 to 35,000 distinct CDR3 sequences, 10% detected once. Time point described: blood at routine non-recurrence follow-up after resection. This material consisted of PBMCs, taken at follow-up. These receptors all stem from a female donor with early-stage non-small cell lung cancer.

V gene TRBV29-1 combines with J gene TRBJ1-1; 8 positions agree with TRBD1. The germline gives CDR1 SQVTM, CDR2 ANQGSEA. The J segment lost 3 bases and the V segment lost 7 bases, leaving 7 bases of the junction unmatched. The CDR3 has 13 amino acids. CDR3 loop: CSARTGLDTEAFF. Written as DNA, the CDR3 is TGCAGCGCCCGGACAGGGCTGGACACTGAAGCTTTCTTT.

This clonotype came up many times. The gene calls are TRBV19 and TRBJ2-1; D is possibly TRBD1 (6 bases). This CDR3 is built from 13 residues. In germline, CDR1 is LNHDA, CDR2 SQIVND (reference sequence). The ends were cut back, 7 bases at V and 6 bases at J, with 13 bases in the middle. CDR3 sequence: CASTQGRGNEQFF. In DNA, the CDR3 is TGTGCCAGTACCCAGGGGAGAGGCAATGAGCAGTTCTTC.

This clonotype was seen ten or more times. This rearrangement joins TRBV11-1 to TRBJ2-1; TRBD2 matches 11 bases. The V and J ends lost 4 bases and 7 bases, in that order; junction bases with no gene match: 6. Germline CDR1 and CDR2: SGHAT and FQDESV (reference sequence). The CDR3 is 15 residues long. CDR3 amino acids: CASSYGTSGKNEQFF. The DNA of the CDR3 is TGTGCCAGCAGCTATGGGACTAGCGGAAAAAATGAGCAGTTCTTC.

This clonotype appeared many times. The chain employs TRBV7-6 and TRBJ1-6; no firm D call. Per germline, CDR1 SGHVS and CDR2 FNYEAQ. The germline V and J ends were trimmed by 5 bases and 0 bases, with 11 bases remaining between them. This CDR3 is built from 16 residues. This chain's CDR3 is CASSRSASSYNSPLHF. The CDR3 DNA follows: TGTGCCAGCAGCCGTTCAGCGAGCTCCTATAATTCACCCCTCCACTTT.

The chain couples TRBV19 to TRBJ1-6; tentatively, D is TRBD1 (6 bases). Germline V gene sequence: CDR1 LNHDA, CDR2 SQIVND (reference sequence). V gave up 7 bases and J gave up 7 bases, with 17 bases separating them. The CDR3 loop spans 15 amino acids. CDR3 region: CASNLRQADNSPLHF. The CDR3, as DNA: TGTGCCAGTAATCTGAGACAGGCCGACAATTCACCCCTCCACTTT.